This T cell receptor beta chain derives from a study of T-cell reconstitution after alpha-beta-depleted transplantation in children. The CDR3 is 18 residues long. Trimming left V 9 bases short and J 0 bases short, with 22 bases between. Germline V gene lookup returns CDR1 KGHDR and CDR2 SFDVKD. This clonotype was detected a few times. Unique molecular identifiers were used to barcode this TCRbeta library. TCRdb used MiXCR to reprocess the PCR reads, holding one entry per CDR3 protein. The data contain some 600,000 distinct CDR3 sequences, over 10% of them seen just once; the ten biggest clones take up 2.2%.

The sequences come from PBMCs, mostly from graft donor cells, collected 360 days after TCRalphabeta/CD19-depleted stem cell transplant. The origin of this receptor is a male patient aged 5 to 17 who had a stem cell transplant for acute myeloid leukemia, so the T cells may come from the graft donor. The gene calls are TRBV24-1 and TRBJ2-2, with a weak D call TRBD2 (5 bases). CDR3 DNA sequence: TGTGCCACCGCCGGAGGACGTTACTCCCTCGCGAACACCGGGGAGCTGTTTTTT. This encodes CATAGGRYSLANTGELFF.